This T cell receptor (beta chain) was recovered during a study of long-term antiretroviral therapy in people with HIV. The authors ran the immunoSEQ assay, v3.0, at survey level. Sequencing was directed toward about 40,000-50,000 T-cell genomes in each sample. Data came from immunoSEQ multiplex PCR; TCRdb stores just in-frame clones and leaves some out. The sample records over 35,000 clones, about 94% being singletons. As regards this clone: The antigen remains undetermined.

Study outcomes and limitations: ART adherence, viral resistance and therapy changes went unrecorded. The ART regimens used between the mid-2000s and the late 2010s may be less effective than current ones.

V was clipped by 4 bases and J by 2 bases, with 12 bases between them. This CDR3 is built from 15 residues. From germline, CDR1 is SGDLS and CDR2 YYNGEE. The chain couples TRBV9 to TRBJ1-4; the D gene is possibly TRBD1 (5 bases). This TCR derives from a man aged 25 to 45 with HIV. The sample was unsorted PBMCs, taken about 9.1 years after starting antiretroviral therapy. The CDR3 is CASSPRGSTNEKLFF. The CDR3 bases are TGTGCCAGCAGCCCGAGGGGATCCACTAATGAAAAACTGTTTTTT. The full variable domain, its missing parts supplied by reference TRBV9 and TRBJ1-4, is DSGVTQTPKHLITATGQRVTLRCSPRSGDLSVYWYQQSLDQGLQFLIQYYNGEERAKGNILERFSAQQFPDLHSELNLSSLELGDSALYFCASSPRGSTNEKLFFGSGTQLSVL.